This TCR beta chain stems from a study of OX40 agonist ivuxolimab in advanced cancers. Data came from immunoSEQ multiplex PCR; TCRdb stores just in-frame clones and leaves some out. The data hold around 85,000 clones, with about 90% observed a single time. Germline CDR1 is SGDLS and CDR2 is YYNGEE. The CDR3 spans 16 residues. Trimming took 4 bases from V and 9 from J, leaving 23 bases between them. Worth noting for this clone: The antigen remains unidentified.

Study observations and caveats: Expansion of clones was among the lowest in partial responders at 0.1-3.0 mg/kg.

The rearrangement uses TRBV9 and TRBJ2-1; D is possibly TRBD2 (6 bases). Specimen: CD4+ or CD8+ T cells sorted from blood, collected in a trial of the OX40 agonist ivuxolimab. The TCR sequence derives from an adult with an advanced solid tumor such as melanoma, head and neck, liver or kidney cancer. CDR3 sequence reads: CASSPRTNYVAGEQFF. The CDR3 DNA is TGTGCCAGCAGCCCCCGGACTAATTATGTGGCAGGTGAGCAGTTCTTC. The whole variable domain, filled in from reference TRBV9 and TRBJ2-1, reads DSGVTQTPKHLITATGQRVTLRCSPRSGDLSVYWYQQSLDQGLQFLIQYYNGEERAKGNILERFSAQQFPDLHSELNLSSLELGDSALYFCASSPRTNYVAGEQFFGPGTRLTVL.